A selection of T cell receptor beta chains follows, all from one sample in a study of cytomegalovirus exposure and HLA in healthy donors. Assay: immunoSEQ multiplex PCR; the TCRdb copy retains only in-frame clones and omits some. This sample yields roughly 60,000 clones, of which under 95% are seen a single time; 1% to 1.5% belongs to the top ten. The source material was PBMCs. The receptor set was obtained from a woman under 30 in good health and CMV-seronegative. The CDR3 runs from the conserved cysteine through the conserved F or W.

V gene: TRBV18; J gene: TRBJ2-7; CDR3 protein: CASSGDIGVSYEQYF
V gene: TRBV11-1; J gene: TRBJ2-1; CDR3 protein: CASSRTSGDNEQFF
V gene: TRBV7-9; J gene: TRBJ2-1; CDR3 protein: CASSPPTGNEQFF
V gene: TRBV28; J gene: TRBJ2-1; CDR3 protein: CASSLTQRAYNEQFF
V gene: TRBV7-9; J gene: TRBJ1-2; CDR3 protein: CASSLIVGEPGREYGYTF
V gene: TRBV5-6; J gene: TRBJ2-7; CDR3 protein: CASSFYDRPYEQYF
V gene: TRBV27; J gene: TRBJ2-1; CDR3 protein: CASSLSPGFLSSYNEQFF
V gene: TRBV7-2; J gene: TRBJ2-7; CDR3 protein: CASSLGQGRVYEQYF
V gene: TRBV5-1; J gene: TRBJ1-1; CDR3 protein: CASSLATSFTEAFF
V gene: TRBV7-2; J gene: TRBJ2-1; CDR3 protein: CASLNGLFNEQFF
V gene: TRBV5-6; J gene: TRBJ1-1; CDR3 protein: CASSLTPGLRTEAFF
V gene: TRBV5-6; J gene: TRBJ1-2; CDR3 protein: CASSSGQGARGYTF
V gene: TRBV6-5; J gene: TRBJ1-5; CDR3 protein: CASSFGQGHQPQHF
V gene: TRBV11-2; J gene: TRBJ2-3; CDR3 protein: CASSLDGAGGFRGTDTQYF
V gene: TRBV4-1; J gene: TRBJ1-1; CDR3 protein: CASSQDVDRPNTEAFF
V gene: TRBV9; J gene: TRBJ2-7; CDR3 protein: CASSVATSGGEQYF
V gene: TRBV2; J gene: TRBJ1-3; CDR3 protein: CASSSQGGGRNTIYF
V gene: TRBV29-1; J gene: TRBJ2-2; CDR3 protein: CSVEGLAGNTGELFF
V gene: TRBV18; J gene: TRBJ2-5; CDR3 protein: CASSLRQGVQETQYF
V gene: TRBV29-1; J gene: TRBJ2-5; CDR3 protein: CSVKTGQETQYF
V gene: TRBV6-1; J gene: TRBJ1-5; CDR3 protein: CASSGETGPNQPQHF
V gene: TRBV7-3; J gene: TRBJ1-3; CDR3 protein: CASSPTAPQGSSGNTIYF
V gene: TRBV19; J gene: TRBJ2-7; CDR3 protein: CASSPIAGGLYEQYF
V gene: TRBV28; J gene: TRBJ2-1; CDR3 protein: CASNLGLKRGLSSYNEQFF
V gene: TRBV11-3; J gene: TRBJ1-1; CDR3 protein: CASGQANTEAFF
V gene: TRBV11-3; J gene: TRBJ2-4; CDR3 protein: CASSHSADRGPSIQYF
V gene: TRBV6-1; J gene: TRBJ1-4; CDR3 protein: CASSWDRPNEKLFF
V gene: TRBV7-2; J gene: TRBJ2-1; CDR3 protein: CASSPRVYNEQFF
V gene: TRBV5-1; J gene: TRBJ1-2; CDR3 protein: CASSSLRRGPNYGYTF
V gene: TRBV15; J gene: TRBJ2-7; CDR3 protein: CATSRDRSYEQYF
V gene: TRBV29-1; J gene: TRBJ1-2; CDR3 protein: CSFRDTATRGYGYTF
V gene: TRBV10-3; J gene: TRBJ2-7; CDR3 protein: CAISELTDYEQYF
V gene: TRBV19; J gene: TRBJ2-6; CDR3 protein: CASSYGTGYSGANVLTF
V gene: TRBV28; J gene: TRBJ2-3; CDR3 protein: CASTAASGHGSTDTQYF
V gene: TRBV5-6; J gene: TRBJ1-6; CDR3 protein: CASSLGIGISPLHF
V gene: TRBV29-1; J gene: TRBJ2-7; CDR3 protein: CSVSGTGGYEQYF
V gene: TRBV11-3; J gene: TRBJ2-1; CDR3 protein: CASSFAGGEQFF
V gene: TRBV6-4; J gene: TRBJ2-2; CDR3 protein: CASSLAGDTGELFF
V gene: TRBV4-1; J gene: TRBJ2-5; CDR3 protein: CASSPLPGIETQYF
V gene: TRBV5-1; J gene: TRBJ2-5; CDR3 protein: CASSLLSETQYF
V gene: TRBV19; J gene: TRBJ1-5; CDR3 protein: CASSMRGTFNQPQHF
V gene: TRBV12-5; J gene: TRBJ1-2; CDR3 protein: CASGPPVGASYTF
V gene: TRBV9; J gene: TRBJ1-1; CDR3 protein: CASSADTEEAFF